This T cell receptor beta chain was captured in a study of beta chain features in type 1 diabetes (dated by TCRdb to 2017 to 2018). Turning to the overall study: Mean age, gender distribution, total cell number and subset yield did not differ between patients and healthy donors. A total of about 110,000,000 sorted cells were examined across all samples, and a strong correlation was observed between cell number per subset and RNA yield. In the study, TCRB repertoires of sorted circulating CD4+ T cell subsets from recently diagnosed type 1 diabetes patients were compared with those of matched healthy donors. Regulatory and stem cell-like memory subsets were obtained from only 8 patients and about 8 healthy donors, while naive and central memory subsets were obtained from all 30 or so donors.

The germline V gene (reference sequence) provides CDR1 DFQATT and CDR2 SNEGSKA. The cysteine opens and the phenylalanine closes a CDR3 of 11 amino acids. CDR3 DNA only is kept here, 33 bases in frame from base 1. V is trimmed back by 6 bases and J by 7 bases, and the junction contains 4 bases that no gene match accounts for. The study at large found these results: A moderate but significant shortening of TCRB CDR3 length was observed in type 1 diabetes patients in all four CD4+ subsets. At VDJ recombination sites, patients with type 1 diabetes made fewer insertions and deleted more nucleotides, a pattern implying thymic rearrangement abnormalities. Only small numbers of individuals were included in the HLA sub-analyses, which left unresolved whether HLA type had any influence on TCRB rearrangement. The naive, central memory and regulatory TCRB repertoires appeared to resemble one another more closely among patients than among healthy donors. Sequencing cDNA rather than genomic DNA could over-represent highly expressing activated cells, although activation and CD3 levels did not differ between groups. PCR may preferentially amplify shorter templates, but because patient and control samples were amplified and corrected together, any resulting skew would affect both groups equally.

On this clone: There is no known antigen for this receptor. Base quality data are lacking; no much larger clone is found one base away.

The entire amount of isolated RNA was reverse transcribed using the High Capacity cDNA Reverse Transcription Kit, so the sequenced TCRB transcripts were expressed ones. Naive, central memory and regulatory T cell samples underwent deep immunoSEQ sequencing, averaging about 3.57 million total reads per sample. Sorted cells were lysed in RLT buffer and RNA was extracted with DNase-treated RNeasy Micro or Mini kits, depending on cell number. Each cell subset was processed on its own to prevent cross-contamination, while patient and healthy donor samples were processed together. The immunoSEQ multiplex PCR was used to amplify TCRB sequences from cDNA, yielding 87-bp fragments that span the CDR3 region. Sequencing of the amplicons was performed on the Illumina HiSeq platform. Per the original workflow: PCR bias was corrected computationally using synthetic template baselines, and reads within Hamming distance 2 were collapsed, with unmergeable singletons discarded. By aligning reads against IMGT, V, D and J genes, CDR3 length, and insertions or deletions at six rearrangement sites were assigned. Within each subset, clonotype counts were normalized to sorted cell number, after which true diversity and Gini coefficients were computed with the tcR R package. Repertoire sharing was quantified using the overlap coefficient calculated on TCRB nucleotide sequences. TCRdb took over this immuneACCESS table, retaining in-frame rearrangements with V and J assigned. Such tables are incomplete; in checked studies, under half of the missing clones stem from an unresolved V gene, and the remainder is unexplained. The V and J calls and clone size are taken from that table; D and trimming were inferred from the DNA. This sample is represented by about 150,000 clones; about 10% of them were singletons. The leading ten clones occupy roughly 0.72% of the sample.

A single peripheral blood draw of 95 to 150 mL on average was collected from each donor into heparinised tubes. Using a panel that included CD45RO, CCR7, CD25, CD127, CD95 and CD27, naive, central memory, regulatory and stem cell-like memory CD4+ T cells were sorted on a BD FACSAria II. Purity was above 98% for every sorted population. Right away, PBMCs were isolated by Lymphoprep density gradient centrifugation and were stained directly, with no culture step. So that batch effects would be minimized, each experiment stained and sorted samples in pairs, pairing one healthy donor with one patient. Material for sequencing was central memory CD4+ T cells from blood. The chain couples TRBV20-1 to TRBJ1-2; TRBD1 matches 8 bases in the middle. The TCR was taken from a woman younger than 45 with type 1 diabetes. The CDR3 protein is CSADRGGGYTF. The DNA sequence follows: TGCAGTGCCGACAGGGGCGGTGGCTACACCTTC.